A selection of T cell receptor beta chains follows, all from one sample in a study of CD8 T cells in ankylosing spondylitis. TCRdb reprocessed the 5' RACE reads with MiXCR, giving one entry per CDR3 protein. Of about 140,000 distinct CDR3 sequences in the sample, roughly 8% were seen once. The specimen was synovial fluid, either unsorted or a sorted T cell fraction (not recorded which). The source of these receptors is a male donor with ankylosing spondylitis. CDR3s include the opening cysteine and the closing phenylalanine or tryptophan. A D gene is named only where the DNA matches it firmly. Size values are once, few and many counts, or a class for expanded clones, and some rows have none.

D	size	V	J	DNA	CDR3
TRBD1	many	TRBV7-2	TRBJ2-3	TGTGCCAGCAGCTTAGTGGCAGGGGGATACGATACGCAGTATTTT	CASSLVAGGYDTQYF
.	.	TRBV25-1	TRBJ2-7	TGTGCCAGCAGTGTACAGCGGGCCCACGAGCAGTACTTC	CASSVQRAHEQYF
.	few	TRBV6-5	TRBJ1-3	TGTGCCAGCAGTTACTCGGTCGACCCGGCAGTGGGAAACACCATATATTTT	CASSYSVDPAVGNTIYF
TRBD2	.	TRBV10-3	TRBJ2-1	TGTGCCATCAGTGAGGGTAGCGGGGAGTACAATGAGCAGTTCTTC	CAISEGSGEYNEQFF
.	few	TRBV19	TRBJ1-2	TGTGCCAGCCTAAAGATAGGATATGGCTACACCTTC	CASLKIGYGYTF
.	many	TRBV5-5	TRBJ1-1	TGTGCCAGCACCCTGGACCCTCGGGGTGAAGCTTTCTTT	CASTLDPRGEAFF
.	many	TRBV20-1	TRBJ2-3	TGCAGTGCTCTTAACTATTTCCCTACAGCAGATACGCAGTATTTT	CSALNYFPTADTQYF
TRBD1	few	TRBV6-5	TRBJ1-2	TGTGCCAGCAGTTACTCGGACAGGGGTGGCTACACCTTC	CASSYSDRGGYTF
TRBD1	many	TRBV7-8	TRBJ1-5	TGTGCCAGCAGTGCGACAGGGGAGGGAAGTCAGCCCCAGCATTTT	CASSATGEGSQPQHF
.	few	TRBV23-1	TRBJ1-5	TGCGCCAGCAACCGTAACAGGGAAATGCCACAATATAGCAATCAGCCCCAGCATTTT	CASNRNREMPQYSNQPQHF
.	.	TRBV7-6	TRBJ2-3	TGTGCCAGCAGCAAGGGACTCCCTAGCACAGATACGCAGTATTTT	CASSKGLPSTDTQYF
.	.	TRBV3-1	TRBJ2-4	TGTGCCAGCAGCCTAGTGGGCAAAAACATTCAGTACTTC	CASSLVGKNIQYF
.	few	TRBV7-9	TRBJ1-2	TGTGCCAGCAGCTTAGGAGTCCTGGGAGGCTACACCTTC	CASSLGVLGGYTF
.	many	TRBV7-2	TRBJ1-5	TGTGCCAGCAGTTCGACAGTAAATCAGCCCCAGCATTTT	CASSSTVNQPQHF
TRBD2	many	TRBV15	TRBJ2-1	TGTGCCACCAGCAGCGTAATAGCGGGAGACTACAATGAGCAGTTCTTC	CATSSVIAGDYNEQFF
.	many	TRBV28	TRBJ1-5	TGTGCCAGCAGTACCAACGACGGCTTCAATCAGCCCCAGCATTTT	CASSTNDGFNQPQHF
TRBD2	many	TRBV20-1	TRBJ2-3	TGCAGTGTTCAGAAGGCTAGCGGAGTGGGTACGCAGTATTTT	CSVQKASGVGTQYF
TRBD1	.	TRBV30	TRBJ2-7	TGTGCCTGGAGTGTACAGGGGGCCCTCTCCTACGAGCAGTACTTC	CAWSVQGALSYEQYF
.	many	TRBV20-1	TRBJ2-3	TGCAGTGCCGATCCCCGTCCAGATACGCAGTATTTT	CSADPRPDTQYF
TRBD1	few	TRBV12-3/TRBV12-4	TRBJ2-7	TGTGCCAGCAGCCGACAGGGAGAGAAGCAGTACTTC	CASSRQGEKQYF
TRBD2	.	TRBV20-1	TRBJ2-5	TGCAGTGCGCCAGACCCGGGACTAGCGGTTCGGGAGACCCAGTACTTC	CSAPDPGLAVRETQYF
.	many	TRBV5-5	TRBJ1-2	TGTGCCAGCAGCGCGATCGCAGGGTATGGCTACACCTTC	CASSAIAGYGYTF
TRBD2	many	TRBV7-2	TRBJ2-1	TGTGCCAGCAGCTGGGGGGGAGCAACCTACAATGAGCAGTTCTTC	CASSWGGATYNEQFF